These T cell receptor beta chains were read from a single sample in a study of T cell clones after liver transplantation. Here immunoSEQ multiplex PCR was the method, and the copy in TCRdb shows in-frame clones only, minus some. The repertoire holds approximately 72,000 clones, with 90% as singletons. The starting material was CD4+ T cells from blood, obtained before liver transplant. Receptors originate from a human donor who received a liver transplant. The CDR3 runs from the conserved cysteine through the conserved F or W. A D gene is named only where the DNA matches it firmly. Where a row states a size, it is once, few, many or the class of an expanded clone; other rows omit it.

d_gene	v_gene	j_gene	abundance	CDR3nt	CDR3aa
.	TRBV12-5	TRBJ1-1	.	TGTGCTAGTGGTTTGAGGGCCACTCCTCGAGCTTTCTTT	CASGLRATPRAFF
.	TRBV28	TRBJ2-3	.	TGTGCCAGCACCCGATTCACAAACACAGATACGCAGTATTTT	CASTRFTNTDTQYF
TRBD2	TRBV7-3	TRBJ2-1	.	TGTGCCAGCAGCCCGGGACTAGCGGGCTACAATGAGCAGTTCTTC	CASSPGLAGYNEQFF
.	TRBV6-5	TRBJ1-2	few	TGTGCCAGCAAGCAGGGGTCAGTCGGCTACACCTTC	CASKQGSVGYTF
.	TRBV11-3	TRBJ2-7	few	TGTGCCAGCAGCTCCGGGACATTCTCCTACGAGCAGTACTTC	CASSSGTFSYEQYF
.	TRBV4-2	TRBJ2-7	.	TGTGCCAGCAGCGAGCGGGTTACCCTACGGCAGTACTTC	CASSERVTLRQYF
.	TRBV19	TRBJ2-3	.	TGTGCCAGTAGTATTGGTTGGGGAGATACGCAGTATTTT	CASSIGWGDTQYF
.	TRBV18	TRBJ2-1	.	TGTGCCAGCTCGCCACTTCCGGGTGGGAGCTCCTACAATGAGCAGTTCTTC	CASSPLPGGSSYNEQFF
.	TRBV6-6	TRBJ2-4	.	TGTGCCAGCAGTGCAGCAGGGCCGGACAAAAACATTCAGTACTTC	CASSAAGPDKNIQYF
TRBD2	TRBV11-1	TRBJ2-5	once	TGTGCCAGCAGCTTCGATGTTGGAGCGGGAGGGTATGAGACCCAGTACTTC	CASSFDVGAGGYETQYF
.	TRBV30	TRBJ2-1	.	TGTGCCTGGAGTGTATGGGGCGGGGACAATGAGCAGTTCTTC	CAWSVWGGDNEQFF
.	TRBV29-1	TRBJ2-7	.	TGCAGCGTCCGGGATTCGAGCTCCTACGAGCAGTACTTC	CSVRDSSSYEQYF
TRBD1	TRBV5-4	TRBJ1-6	.	TGTGCCAGCGGGACAGGGGTCAATTCACCCCTCCACTTT	CASGTGVNSPLHF
.	TRBV4-2	TRBJ2-1	.	TGTGCCAGCAGCCAAGATTGGTCTTCGTTCAATGAGCAGTTCTTC	CASSQDWSSFNEQFF
.	TRBV18	TRBJ1-5	.	TGTGCCAGCTCGCCCGAGGGGGGGGTAAATCAGCCCCAGCATTTT	CASSPEGGVNQPQHF
.	TRBV5-6	TRBJ1-4	once	TGTGCCAGCAGCTTCGGAACTAATGAAAAACTGTTTTTT	CASSFGTNEKLFF
.	TRBV11-3	TRBJ2-5	.	TGTGCCAGCAGCTTAGAGTCCCAAGAGACCCAGTACTTC	CASSLESQETQYF
TRBD2	TRBV10-2	TRBJ2-5	.	TGCGCCAGCAGTGAGTTAAATAGCGGGGGAACCAGAGGAGAGACCCAGTACTTC	CASSELNSGGTRGETQYF
.	TRBV25-1	TRBJ2-1	.	TGTGCCAGCAGGGGGTATAATGAGCAGTTCTTC	CASRGYNEQFF
.	TRBV6-1	TRBJ1-5	.	TGTGCCAGCAGTGAAAGGCGGGCAGTTAATCAGCCCCAGCATTTT	CASSERRAVNQPQHF
.	TRBV6-1	TRBJ1-1	.	TGTGCCAGCAGTGCAACCTTTCGGGGGAGTTTTGAAGCTTTCTTT	CASSATFRGSFEAFF
TRBD1	TRBV5-1	TRBJ2-1	.	TGCGCCAGCAGCTCCGGGACAGAATACAATGAGCAGTTCTTC	CASSSGTEYNEQFF
.	TRBV7-9	TRBJ2-5	.	TGTGCCAGCAGCTTAGCGCTACTCTCGCAGGCCCAGTACTTC	CASSLALLSQAQYF
.	TRBV7-8	TRBJ1-5	few	TGTGCCAGCAGCCAGGGCGGCAGGGAAGGAAATCAGCCCCAGCATTTT	CASSQGGREGNQPQHF
.	TRBV9	TRBJ1-1	.	TGTGCCAGCAGTCCAGCCAGCTATCGTTGGGGGACTGAAGCTTTCTTT	CASSPASYRWGTEAFF
.	TRBV7-6	TRBJ2-7	.	TGTGCCAGCAGCCTAACCCGGGACCCCTCGACCGAGCAGTACTTC	CASSLTRDPSTEQYF
.	TRBV11-3	TRBJ2-5	.	TGTGCCAGCAGCTTAGGAGGGCAGTACCAAGAGACCCAGTACTTC	CASSLGGQYQETQYF
.	TRBV10-3	TRBJ2-5	.	TGTGCCATCAGTGAGCTAGGGCAAGAGACCCAGTACTTC	CAISELGQETQYF
TRBD1	TRBV28	TRBJ1-2	.	TGTGCCAGCAGTTGGGGACAGGCGAACGGCTACACCTTC	CASSWGQANGYTF
.	TRBV7-3	TRBJ1-2	.	TGTGCCAGCAGCTTAGCGCTGACAGCCAACTATGGCTACACCTTC	CASSLALTANYGYTF
TRBD2	TRBV6-5	TRBJ2-3	.	TGTGCCAGCAGTCCCGGGACTACGGAGAAGGCGCAGTATTTT	CASSPGTTEKAQYF
.	TRBV5-1	TRBJ2-2	.	TGCGCCAGCAGCTTAACACAAGGACCGGTCGGGGAGCTGTTTTTT	CASSLTQGPVGELFF
.	TRBV7-6	TRBJ2-3	.	TGTGCCAGCAGCTTAGTAGGTGGGGGACAATTAACAGATACGCAGTATTTT	CASSLVGGGQLTDTQYF
TRBD2	TRBV7-9	TRBJ2-1	.	TGTGCCAGCAGCTTAGAAGGACTAGCAAGAGAGCAGTTCTTC	CASSLEGLAREQFF
TRBD2	TRBV5-4	TRBJ2-3	.	TGTGCCAGCAGCAAGGGACTAGCGGGAACCACAGATACGCAGTATTTT	CASSKGLAGTTDTQYF
.	TRBV5-1	TRBJ2-3	.	TGCGCCAGCAGCTTGGTCGGGACTAGCACAGATACGCAGTATTTT	CASSLVGTSTDTQYF
.	TRBV6-1	TRBJ1-2	.	TGTGCCAGCGGTGAGGACCTGGGCTACACCTTC	CASGEDLGYTF
TRBD1	TRBV15	TRBJ1-2	few	TGTGCCACCAGAGAGCAGGGGGTAGGTGGCTACACCTTC	CATREQGVGGYTF
TRBD2	TRBV7-8	TRBJ2-1	.	TGTGCCAGCAGCTTAGCACTAGCGGCTTACAATGAGCAGTTCTTC	CASSLALAAYNEQFF
.	TRBV28	TRBJ1-4	.	TGTGCCAGCAGCTCAAGAGGGTCGGGAAGGGAAAAACTGTTTTTT	CASSSRGSGREKLFF
TRBD1	TRBV28	TRBJ1-3	.	TGTGCCAGCAGTGCAGGGGGGGACTCTGGAAACACCATATATTTT	CASSAGGDSGNTIYF
TRBD1	TRBV11-2	TRBJ1-5	.	TGTGCCAGCAGCAAAACAGGGGTTGTCAATCAGCCCCAGCATTTT	CASSKTGVVNQPQHF
.	TRBV27	TRBJ1-1	.	TGTGCCAGCAGTTTCCACGGGGCTGAAGCTTTCTTT	CASSFHGAEAFF
TRBD1	TRBV2	TRBJ2-5	once	TGTGCCAGCAGTGAAAGACAGGGAGAGACCCAGTACTTC	CASSERQGETQYF
.	TRBV4-3	TRBJ1-3	.	TGCGCCAGCAGCCCGATGGGATCTATTGGAGGAAACACCATATATTTT	CASSPMGSIGGNTIYF
TRBD1	TRBV11-2	TRBJ1-5	.	TGTGCCAGCAGCCAGGGACAGGGCTATAGCAATCAGCCCCAGCATTTT	CASSQGQGYSNQPQHF
TRBD2	TRBV27	TRBJ2-5	.	TGTGCCAGCAGACTGACTAGCGGGAGAGAGACCCAGTACTTC	CASRLTSGRETQYF
TRBD2	TRBV9	TRBJ2-1	.	TGTGCCAGCAGCGATAGCGGGAGTTACAATGAGCAGTTCTTC	CASSDSGSYNEQFF
TRBD1	TRBV7-3	TRBJ2-3	.	TGTGCCAGCAGCTTAAACCCCGACTTGACAGGGTGGGAGATCGCCTCTAGCACAGATACGCAGTATTTT	CASSLNPDLTGWEIASSTDTQYF